This TCR beta chain came from a study of blood T cells in healthy people across ages. Germline lookup yields CDR1 SGHAT and CDR2 FQNNGV. CDR3 length: 13 residues. V lost 5 bases, J lost 3 bases, and 10 bases lay in between. Peripheral blood, around 9.4 milliliters per donor, was collected. Sample-barcoded 5' priming and a J-beta primer mix drove a second PCR of roughly 6 to 12 cycles. The template-switch adaptor was a 5' adaptor with 12 random nucleotides. It tagged each cDNA molecule. A single record per CDR3 protein comes from TCRdb applying MiXCR to the 5' RACE reads. The data hold about 570,000 distinct CDR3 sequences, with roughly 29% observed a single time.

The TCR sequence derives from a woman aged 70-85 years in good health. The chain is built from TRBV11-2 and TRBJ1-1; possibly TRBD1 for D (6 bases). The sequencing input was blood. The CDR3 coding sequence is TGTGCCAGCAGCCGGGACACCGACACTGAAGCTTTCTTT. It is translated as CASSRDTDTEAFF.